A selection of T cell receptor beta chains follows, all from one sample in a study of human T cells and chemical hapten exposure. MiXCR was run by TCRdb on the RACE reads, yielding one entry per CDR3 protein. Seen here are about 120,000 distinct CDR3 sequences, 12% to 15% observed once, and the top ten hold 0.92%. Sequencing was performed on whole blood, taken in connection with sensitization to the hapten diphenylcyclopropenone (DPC). These TCRs come from a man between 18 and 35 years old with alopecia areata. Some clones in this sample may be carry-over from other donors' samples. CDR3s include the opening cysteine and the closing phenylalanine or tryptophan. A D gene is named only where the DNA matches it firmly. Clone sizes are given selectively: once, few, many, or a class where the clone is expanded.

>TRBV5-5|TRBJ1-5|few|-
CASSLSFYRGNQPQHF
TGTGCCAGCAGCTTGTCTTTCTATCGCGGAAATCAGCCCCAGCATTTT
>TRBV5-5|TRBJ1-6|few|-
CASSLVGRNSPLHF
TGTGCCAGCAGCTTGGTCGGCCGAAATTCACCCCTCCACTTT
>TRBV11-2|TRBJ2-7|-|-
CASSLDQGRYYEQYF
TGTGCCAGCAGCTTAGATCAGGGCAGATACTACGAGCAGTACTTC
>TRBV15|TRBJ2-3|few|-
CATSRERTGDTQYF
TGTGCCACCAGCAGAGAACGAACCGGCGATACGCAGTATTTT
>TRBV24-1|TRBJ1-5|few|TRBD1
CATSDRTGYQPQHF
TGTGCCACCAGTGACCGGACAGGGTATCAGCCCCAGCATTTT
>TRBV7-3|TRBJ1-6|-|-
CASSLTPGANSPLHF
TGTGCCAGCAGCCTCACGCCGGGGGCTAATTCACCCCTCCACTTT
>TRBV7-9|TRBJ2-5|few|-
CASSFSRGRGETQYF
TGTGCCAGCAGCTTTAGCAGAGGGAGAGGAGAGACCCAGTACTTC
>TRBV4-1|TRBJ1-6|few|TRBD1
CASSQVTGGNSPLHF
TGCGCCAGCAGCCAGGTAACAGGGGGGAATTCACCCCTCCACTTT
>TRBV11-3|TRBJ2-6|-|TRBD1
CASSPTGVGANVLTF
TGTGCCAGCAGCCCGACAGGGGTCGGGGCCAACGTCCTGACTTTC
>TRBV29-1|TRBJ1-1|few|-
CSVVLAPEAFF
TGCAGCGTTGTTCTGGCGCCCGAAGCTTTCTTT
>TRBV5-5|TRBJ1-3|-|-
CASSLVDSSGNTIYF
TGTGCCAGCAGCTTGGTGGACAGCTCTGGAAACACCATATATTTT
>TRBV20-1|TRBJ1-6|few|TRBD1
CSARRSGQTYNSPLHF
TGCAGTGCTAGACGCTCGGGACAGACCTATAATTCACCCCTCCACTTT
>TRBV7-8|TRBJ1-3|few|-
CASSLLSGNTIYF
TGTGCCAGCAGCTTACTCTCTGGAAACACCATATATTTT
>TRBV6-6|TRBJ2-5|-|-
CASSYSRGRRRETQYF
TGTGCCAGCAGTTACTCGAGGGGCCGGAGAAGAGAGACCCAGTACTTC
>TRBV3-1|TRBJ1-1|few|-
CASSQGQTNTEAFF
TGTGCCAGCAGCCAAGGACAGACGAACACTGAAGCTTTCTTT